This paragraph covers one T cell receptor (beta chain) sequence. What it binds is unknown. The sample originates from a study of T cell responses to AZD1222 COVID-19 vaccine. Study outcomes and limitations: Donor demographics were predominantly white British with a female majority; clonal diversity may be underestimated. Baseline serology detected seropositivity in only a handful of AZD1222 recipients. Sampled repertoires all dated from after the peak T cell response.

Trimming shortened V by 2 bases and J by 2 bases, and 6 bases separated the two germline ends. Germline assignment: CDR1 KGHSH and CDR2 LQKENI. This CDR3 is built from 14 residues. The repertoire was sequenced with immunoSEQ multiplex PCR; TCRdb's copy has only in-frame clones and lacks some. Found here are fewer than 110,000 clones, 90% of them singletons; the top ten hold 4% to 5.5%. The clonotype originates from an adult in good health. The sequencing used peripheral blood, collected on day 0 of AZD1222 vaccination. The V and J genes are TRBV18 and TRBJ2-2; D is ambiguous. In nucleotides, the CDR3 is TGTGCCAGCTCACCAAACAGCAACACCGGGGAGCTGTTTTTT. It codes for CASSPNSNTGELFF.